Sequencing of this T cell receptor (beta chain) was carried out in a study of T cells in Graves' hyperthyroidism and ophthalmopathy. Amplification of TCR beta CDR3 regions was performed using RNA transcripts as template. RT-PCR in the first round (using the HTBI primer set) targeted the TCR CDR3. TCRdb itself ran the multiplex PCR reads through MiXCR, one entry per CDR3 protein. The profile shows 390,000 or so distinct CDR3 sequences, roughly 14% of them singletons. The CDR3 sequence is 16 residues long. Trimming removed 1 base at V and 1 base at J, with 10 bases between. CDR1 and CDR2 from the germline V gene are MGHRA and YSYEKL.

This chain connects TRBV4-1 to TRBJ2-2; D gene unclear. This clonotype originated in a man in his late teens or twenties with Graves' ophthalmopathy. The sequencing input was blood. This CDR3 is CASSQGSVLNTGELFF. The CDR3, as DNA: TGCGCCAGCAGCCAAGGGAGCGTCTTGAACACCGGGGAGCTGTTTTTT.